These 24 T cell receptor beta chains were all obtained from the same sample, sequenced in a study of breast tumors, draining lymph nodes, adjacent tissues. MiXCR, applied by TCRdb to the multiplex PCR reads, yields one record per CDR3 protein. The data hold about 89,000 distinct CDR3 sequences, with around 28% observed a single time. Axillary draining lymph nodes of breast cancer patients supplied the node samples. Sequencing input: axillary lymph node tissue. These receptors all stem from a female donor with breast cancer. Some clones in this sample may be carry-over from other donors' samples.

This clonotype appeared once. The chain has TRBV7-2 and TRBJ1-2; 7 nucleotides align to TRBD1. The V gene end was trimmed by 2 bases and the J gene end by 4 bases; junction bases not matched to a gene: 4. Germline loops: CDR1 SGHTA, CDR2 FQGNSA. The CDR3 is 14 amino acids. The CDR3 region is CASSLNRDSYGYTF. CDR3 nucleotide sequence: TGTGCCAGCAGCTTAAACAGGGACAGCTATGGCTACACCTTC.

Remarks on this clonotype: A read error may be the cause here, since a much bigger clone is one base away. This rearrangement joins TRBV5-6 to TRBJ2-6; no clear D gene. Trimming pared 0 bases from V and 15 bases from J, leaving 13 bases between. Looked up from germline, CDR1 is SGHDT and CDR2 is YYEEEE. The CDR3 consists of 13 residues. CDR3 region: CASSLALERSLTF. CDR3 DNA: TGTGCCAGCAGCTTGGCCTTGGAAAGGTCCCTGACTTTC.

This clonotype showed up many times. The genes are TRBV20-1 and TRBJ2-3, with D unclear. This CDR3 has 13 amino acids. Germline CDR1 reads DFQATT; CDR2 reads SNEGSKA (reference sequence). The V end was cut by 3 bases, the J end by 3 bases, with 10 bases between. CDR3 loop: CSASPVGTDTQYF. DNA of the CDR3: TGCAGTGCTAGTCCCGTAGGGACAGATACGCAGTATTTT.

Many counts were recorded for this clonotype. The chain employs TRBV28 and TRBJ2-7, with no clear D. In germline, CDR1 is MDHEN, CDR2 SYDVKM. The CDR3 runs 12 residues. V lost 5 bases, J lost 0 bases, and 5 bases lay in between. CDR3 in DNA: TGTGCCAGCAGTGGCAACTCCTACGAGCAGTACTTC. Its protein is CASSGNSYEQYF.

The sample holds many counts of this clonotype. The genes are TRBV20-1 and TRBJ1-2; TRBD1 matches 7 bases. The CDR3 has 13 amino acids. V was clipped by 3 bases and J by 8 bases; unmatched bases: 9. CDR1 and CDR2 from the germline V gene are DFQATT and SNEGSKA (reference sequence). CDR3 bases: TGCAGTGCTAGTTTATTAGGGGGCTGGGGCTACACCTTC. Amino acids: CSASLLGGWGYTF.

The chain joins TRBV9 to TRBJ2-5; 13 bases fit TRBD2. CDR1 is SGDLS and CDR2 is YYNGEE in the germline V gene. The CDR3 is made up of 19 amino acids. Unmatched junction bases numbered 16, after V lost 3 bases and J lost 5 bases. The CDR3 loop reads CASSGGLAGARMPQETQYF. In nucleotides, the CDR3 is TGTGCCAGCAGCGGAGGACTAGCGGGAGCAAGAATGCCTCAGGAGACCCAGTACTTC. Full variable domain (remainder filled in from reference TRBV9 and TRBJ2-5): DSGVTQTPKHLITATGQRVTLRCSPRSGDLSVYWYQQSLDQGLQFLIQYYNGEERAKGNILERFSAQQFPDLHSELNLSSLELGDSALYFCASSGGLAGARMPQETQYFGPGTRLLVL.

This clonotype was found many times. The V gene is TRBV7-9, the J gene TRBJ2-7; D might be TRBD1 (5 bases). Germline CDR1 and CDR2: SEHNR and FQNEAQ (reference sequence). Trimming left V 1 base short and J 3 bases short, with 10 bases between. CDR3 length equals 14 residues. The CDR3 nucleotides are TGTGCCAGCAGCTTAGGGACAATAAACTACGAGCAGTACTTC. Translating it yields CASSLGTINYEQYF.

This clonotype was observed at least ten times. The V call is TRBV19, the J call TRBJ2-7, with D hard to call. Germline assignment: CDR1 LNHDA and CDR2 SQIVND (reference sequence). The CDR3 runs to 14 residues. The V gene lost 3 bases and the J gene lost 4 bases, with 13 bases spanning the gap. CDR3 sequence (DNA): TGTGCCAGTAGTATCGGCGGCAGTAAATACGAGCAGTACTTC. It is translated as CASSIGGSKYEQYF.

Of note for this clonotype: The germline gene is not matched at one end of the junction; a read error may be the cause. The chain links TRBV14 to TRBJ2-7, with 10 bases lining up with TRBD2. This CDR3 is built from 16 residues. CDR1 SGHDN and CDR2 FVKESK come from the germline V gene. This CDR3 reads CASSQGVLAGIYEQYF. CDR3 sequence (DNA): TGCGCCAGCAGCCAAGGGGTACTAGCGGGAATCTACGAGCAATACTTC.

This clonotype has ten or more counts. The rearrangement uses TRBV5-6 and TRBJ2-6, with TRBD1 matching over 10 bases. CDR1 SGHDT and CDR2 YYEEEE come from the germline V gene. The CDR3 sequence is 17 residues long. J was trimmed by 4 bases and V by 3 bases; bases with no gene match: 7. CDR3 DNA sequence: TGTGCCAGCAGCTCCCGACAGGGGGCGCACGGGGCCAACGTCCTGACTTTC. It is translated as CASSSRQGAHGANVLTF.

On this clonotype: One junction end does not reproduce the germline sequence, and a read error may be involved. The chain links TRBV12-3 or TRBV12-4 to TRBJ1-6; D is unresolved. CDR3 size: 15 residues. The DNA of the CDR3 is TGTGCCAGCACCGTGGGGAGTTCCTATATTTCACCCCTCCACTTT. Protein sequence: CASTVGSSYISPLHF.

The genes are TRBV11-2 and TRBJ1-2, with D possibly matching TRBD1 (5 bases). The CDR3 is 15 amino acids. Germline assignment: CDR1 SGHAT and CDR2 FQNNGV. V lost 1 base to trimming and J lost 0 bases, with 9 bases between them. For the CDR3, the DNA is TGTGCCAGCAGCTTAGTTCAGGGAGCTAACTATGGCTACACCTTC. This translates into CASSLVQGANYGYTF.

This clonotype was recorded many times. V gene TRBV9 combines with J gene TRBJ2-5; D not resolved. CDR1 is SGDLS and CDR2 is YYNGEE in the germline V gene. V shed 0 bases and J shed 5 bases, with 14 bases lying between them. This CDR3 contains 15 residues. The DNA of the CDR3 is TGTGCCAGCAGCGTAGGTGTGGGCCAAGGGGAGACCCAGTACTTC. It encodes CASSVGVGQGETQYF.

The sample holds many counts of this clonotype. The CDR3 bases are TGTGCCAGCAGTGGGGCCATGGGAGTGGAGACCCAGTACTTC. The encoded protein is CASSGAMGVETQYF. The V gene is TRBV12-3 or TRBV12-4, the J gene TRBJ2-5, with D perhaps TRBD1 or TRBD2 (5 bases each). The CDR3 totals 14 residues. Trimming cost V 5 bases and J 5 bases, with 15 bases left between them.

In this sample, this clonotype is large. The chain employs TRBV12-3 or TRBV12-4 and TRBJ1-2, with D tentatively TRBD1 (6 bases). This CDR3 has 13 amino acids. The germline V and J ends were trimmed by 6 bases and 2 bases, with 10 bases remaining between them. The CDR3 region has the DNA TGTGCCAGCAGCAAGGGGGAGAACTATGGCTACACCTTC. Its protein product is CASSKGENYGYTF.

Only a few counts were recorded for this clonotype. In DNA, the CDR3 is TGTGCCAGCACCGAGCAACTAGCGGGAGGCAATGAGCAGTTCTTC. Amino acid sequence: CASTEQLAGGNEQFF. This chain uses TRBV6-2 or TRBV6-3 with TRBJ2-1, with 12 bases matching TRBD2. The CDR3 has 15 residues. Germline values: CDR1 MNHEY, CDR2 SVGEGT. The V segment lost 7 bases and the J segment 6 bases; nucleotides outside the gene matches: 7.

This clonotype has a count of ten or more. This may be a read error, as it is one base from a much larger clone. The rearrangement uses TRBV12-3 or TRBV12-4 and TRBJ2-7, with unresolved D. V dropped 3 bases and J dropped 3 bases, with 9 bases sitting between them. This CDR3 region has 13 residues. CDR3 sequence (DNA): TGTGCCAGCAGTTTCGGACCCTACTACGAGCAGTACTTC. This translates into CASSFGPYYEQYF.

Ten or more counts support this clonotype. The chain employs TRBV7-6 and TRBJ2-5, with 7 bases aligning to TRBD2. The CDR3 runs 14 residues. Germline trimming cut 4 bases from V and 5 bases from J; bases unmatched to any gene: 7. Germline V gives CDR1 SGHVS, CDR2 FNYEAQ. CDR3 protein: CASSSLGGSETQYF. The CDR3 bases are TGTGCCAGCAGCTCCCTGGGCGGGAGTGAGACCCAGTACTTC.

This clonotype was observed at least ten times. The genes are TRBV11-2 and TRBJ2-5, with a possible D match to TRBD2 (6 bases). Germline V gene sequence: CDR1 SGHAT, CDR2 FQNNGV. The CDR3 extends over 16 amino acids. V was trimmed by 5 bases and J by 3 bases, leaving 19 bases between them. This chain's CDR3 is CASSEGVTPGEETQYF. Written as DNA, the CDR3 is TGTGCCAGCAGCGAAGGAGTGACCCCGGGGGAAGAGACCCAGTACTTC.

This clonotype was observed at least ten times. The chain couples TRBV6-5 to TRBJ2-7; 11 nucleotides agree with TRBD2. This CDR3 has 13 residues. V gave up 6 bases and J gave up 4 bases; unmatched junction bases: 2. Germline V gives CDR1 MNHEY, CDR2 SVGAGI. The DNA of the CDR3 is TGTGCCAGCAGACCTAGCGGGAGGTACGAGCAGTACTTC. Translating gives CASRPSGRYEQYF.

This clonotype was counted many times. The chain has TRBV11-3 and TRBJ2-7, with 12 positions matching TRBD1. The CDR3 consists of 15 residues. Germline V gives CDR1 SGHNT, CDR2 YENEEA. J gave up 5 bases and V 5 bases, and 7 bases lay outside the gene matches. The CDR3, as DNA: TGTGCCAGCAGCCCCCCGGGACAGGGGGCCCACGAGCAGTACTTC. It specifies CASSPPGQGAHEQYF.

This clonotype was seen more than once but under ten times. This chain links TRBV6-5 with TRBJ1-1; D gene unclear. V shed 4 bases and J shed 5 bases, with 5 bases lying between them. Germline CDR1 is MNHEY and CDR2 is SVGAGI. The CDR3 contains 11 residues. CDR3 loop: CASSSRTEAFF. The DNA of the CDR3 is TGTGCCAGCAGTTCGAGGACTGAAGCTTTCTTT.

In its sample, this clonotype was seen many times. In DNA, the CDR3 is TGCAGTGCTAGAATACCACGGGACAGGGGAGTGGGCAATGAGCAGTTCTTC. Its protein product is CSARIPRDRGVGNEQFF. The V call is TRBV20-1, the J call TRBJ2-1; 10 nucleotides agree with TRBD1. Germline CDR1 reads DFQATT; CDR2 reads SNEGSKA (reference sequence). With 2 bases clipped from V and 6 bases from J, the junction kept 13 bases outside the gene matches. The CDR3 has 17 amino acids.

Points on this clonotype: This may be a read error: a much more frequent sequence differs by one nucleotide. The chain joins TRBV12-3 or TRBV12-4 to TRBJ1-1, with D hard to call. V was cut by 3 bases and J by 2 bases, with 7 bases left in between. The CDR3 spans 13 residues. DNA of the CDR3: TGTGCCAGCAGTTTCGCACGAAACACTGAAGCTTTCTTT. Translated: CASSFARNTEAFF.